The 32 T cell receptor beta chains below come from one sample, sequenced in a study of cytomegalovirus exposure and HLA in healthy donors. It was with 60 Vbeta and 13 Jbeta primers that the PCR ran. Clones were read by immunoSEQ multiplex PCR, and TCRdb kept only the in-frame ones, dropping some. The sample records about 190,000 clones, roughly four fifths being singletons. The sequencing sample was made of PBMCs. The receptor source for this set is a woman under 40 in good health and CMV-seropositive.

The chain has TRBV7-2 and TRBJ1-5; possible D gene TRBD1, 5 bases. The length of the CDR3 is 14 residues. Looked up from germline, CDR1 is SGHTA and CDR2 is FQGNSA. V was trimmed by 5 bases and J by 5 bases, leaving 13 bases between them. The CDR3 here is CASSPRTPDQPQHF. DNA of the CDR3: TGTGCCAGCAGCCCCCGGACACCTGATCAGCCCCAGCATTTT.

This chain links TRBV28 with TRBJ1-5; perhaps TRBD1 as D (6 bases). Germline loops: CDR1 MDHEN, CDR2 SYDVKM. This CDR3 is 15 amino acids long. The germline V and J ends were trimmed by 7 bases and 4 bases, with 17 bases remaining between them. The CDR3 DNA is TGTGCCAGCACCCCCCGGGGGGCGATTAATCAGCCCCAGCATTTT. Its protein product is CASTPRGAINQPQHF.

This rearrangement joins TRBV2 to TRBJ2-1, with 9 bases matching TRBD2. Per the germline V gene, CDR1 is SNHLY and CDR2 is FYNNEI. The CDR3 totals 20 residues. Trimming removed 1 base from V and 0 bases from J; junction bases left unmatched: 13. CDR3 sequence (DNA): TGTGCCAGCAGTGAAGTAGCGGGAGTATCTATAACGGGCTCCTACAATGAGCAGTTCTTC. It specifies CASSEVAGVSITGSYNEQFF.

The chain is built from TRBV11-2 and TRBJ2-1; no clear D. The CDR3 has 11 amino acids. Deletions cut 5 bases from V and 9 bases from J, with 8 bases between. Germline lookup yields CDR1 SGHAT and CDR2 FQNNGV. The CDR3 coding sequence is TGTGCCAGCAGCCAAGACTTTGAGCAGTTCTTC. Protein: CASSQDFEQFF.

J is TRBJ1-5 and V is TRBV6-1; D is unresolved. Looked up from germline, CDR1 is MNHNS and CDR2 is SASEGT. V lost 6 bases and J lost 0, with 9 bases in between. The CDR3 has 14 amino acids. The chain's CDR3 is CASRQWISNQPQHF. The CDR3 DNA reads TGTGCCAGCAGACAGTGGATTAGCAATCAGCCCCAGCATTTT.

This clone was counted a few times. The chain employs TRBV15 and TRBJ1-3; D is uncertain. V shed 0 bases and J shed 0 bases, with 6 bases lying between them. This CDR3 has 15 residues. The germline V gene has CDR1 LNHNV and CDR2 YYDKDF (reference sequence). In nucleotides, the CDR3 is TGTGCCACCAGCAGAGATGGCCTCTCTGGAAACACCATATATTTT. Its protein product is CATSRDGLSGNTIYF.

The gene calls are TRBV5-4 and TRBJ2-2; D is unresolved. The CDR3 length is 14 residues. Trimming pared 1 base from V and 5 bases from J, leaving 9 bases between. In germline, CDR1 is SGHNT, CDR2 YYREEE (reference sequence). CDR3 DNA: TGTGCCAGCAGCTTGATCGCGGCAACCGGGGAGCTGTTTTTT. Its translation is CASSLIAATGELFF.

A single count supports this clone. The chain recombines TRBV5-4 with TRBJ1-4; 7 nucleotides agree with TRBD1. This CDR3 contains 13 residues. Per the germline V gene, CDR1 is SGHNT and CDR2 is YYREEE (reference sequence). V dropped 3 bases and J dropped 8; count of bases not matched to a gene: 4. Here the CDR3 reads CASSSDRDEKLFF. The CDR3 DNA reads TGTGCCAGCAGCTCCGACAGGGACGAAAAACTGTTTTTT.

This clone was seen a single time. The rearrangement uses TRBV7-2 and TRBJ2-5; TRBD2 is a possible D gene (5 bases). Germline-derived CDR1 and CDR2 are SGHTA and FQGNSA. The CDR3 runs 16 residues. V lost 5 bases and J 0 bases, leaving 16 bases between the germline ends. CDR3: CASSEYGNSYQETQYF. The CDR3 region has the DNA TGTGCCAGCAGCGAGTACGGGAACTCCTACCAAGAGACCCAGTACTTC.

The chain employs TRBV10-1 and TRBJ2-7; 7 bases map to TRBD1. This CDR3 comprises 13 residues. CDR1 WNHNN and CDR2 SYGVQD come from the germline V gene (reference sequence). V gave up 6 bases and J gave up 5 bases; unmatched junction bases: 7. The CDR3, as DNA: TGCGCCAGCAGGCGACAGGGAAGCCACGAGCAGTACTTC. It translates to CASRRQGSHEQYF.

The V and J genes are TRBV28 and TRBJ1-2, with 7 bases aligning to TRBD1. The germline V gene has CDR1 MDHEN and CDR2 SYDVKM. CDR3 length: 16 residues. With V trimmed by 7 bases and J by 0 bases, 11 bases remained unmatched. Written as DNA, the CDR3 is TGTGCCAGCAAAAGCATAGGGCAGGGGGCTAACTATGGCTACACCTTC. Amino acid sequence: CASKSIGQGANYGYTF.

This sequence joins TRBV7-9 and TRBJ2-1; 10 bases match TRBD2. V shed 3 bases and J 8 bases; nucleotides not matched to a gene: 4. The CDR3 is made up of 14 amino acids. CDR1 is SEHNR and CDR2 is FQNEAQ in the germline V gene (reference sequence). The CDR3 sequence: CASSLASGSDEQFF. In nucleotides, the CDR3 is TGTGCCAGCAGCTTGGCTAGCGGGAGCGATGAGCAGTTCTTC.

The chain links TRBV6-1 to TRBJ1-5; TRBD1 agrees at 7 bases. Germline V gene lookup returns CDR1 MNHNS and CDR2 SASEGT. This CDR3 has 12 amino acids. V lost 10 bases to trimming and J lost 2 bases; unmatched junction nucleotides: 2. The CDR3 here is CAIQGGNQPQHF. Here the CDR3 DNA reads TGTGCCATCCAGGGGGGCAATCAGCCCCAGCATTTT.

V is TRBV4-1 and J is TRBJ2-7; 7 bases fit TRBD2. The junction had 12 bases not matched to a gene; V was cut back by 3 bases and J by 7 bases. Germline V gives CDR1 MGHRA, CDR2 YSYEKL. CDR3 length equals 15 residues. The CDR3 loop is CASSHNRDYLKEQYF. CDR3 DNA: TGCGCCAGCAGCCATAACCGGGACTACTTAAAAGAGCAGTACTTC.

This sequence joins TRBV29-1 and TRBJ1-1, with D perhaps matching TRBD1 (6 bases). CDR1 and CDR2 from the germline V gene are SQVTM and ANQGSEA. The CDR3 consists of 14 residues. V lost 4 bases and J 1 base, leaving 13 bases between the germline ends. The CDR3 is CSVVGGAWNTEAFF. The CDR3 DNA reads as TGCAGCGTTGTTGGGGGGGCTTGGAACACTGAAGCTTTCTTT. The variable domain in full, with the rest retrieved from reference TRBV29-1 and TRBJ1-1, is SAVISQKPSRDICQRGTSLTIQCQVDSQVTMMFWYRQQPGQSLTLIATANQGSEATYESGFVIDKFPISRPNLTFSTLTVSNMSPEDSSIYLCSVVGGAWNTEAFFGQGTRLTVV.

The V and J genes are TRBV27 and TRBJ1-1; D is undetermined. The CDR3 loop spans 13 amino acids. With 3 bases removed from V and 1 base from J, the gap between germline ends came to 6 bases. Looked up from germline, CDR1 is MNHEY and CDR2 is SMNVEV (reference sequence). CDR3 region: CASSFGGNTEAFF. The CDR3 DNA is TGTGCCAGCAGTTTCGGCGGGAACACTGAAGCTTTCTTT.

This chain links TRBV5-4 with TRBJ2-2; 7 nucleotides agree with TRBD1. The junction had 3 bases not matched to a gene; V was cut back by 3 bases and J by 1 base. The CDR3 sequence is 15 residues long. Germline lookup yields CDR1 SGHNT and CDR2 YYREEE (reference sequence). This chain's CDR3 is CASSSGQLNTGELFF. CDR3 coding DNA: TGTGCCAGCAGCTCGGGACAGCTGAACACCGGGGAGCTGTTTTTT.

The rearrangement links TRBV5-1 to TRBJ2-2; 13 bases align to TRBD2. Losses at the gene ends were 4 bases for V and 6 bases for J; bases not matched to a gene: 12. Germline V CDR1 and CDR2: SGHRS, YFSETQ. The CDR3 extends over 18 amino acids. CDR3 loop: CASSPPSLAGGPSGELFF. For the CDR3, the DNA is TGCGCCAGCAGCCCCCCCTCACTAGCGGGAGGGCCTTCCGGGGAGCTGTTTTTT.

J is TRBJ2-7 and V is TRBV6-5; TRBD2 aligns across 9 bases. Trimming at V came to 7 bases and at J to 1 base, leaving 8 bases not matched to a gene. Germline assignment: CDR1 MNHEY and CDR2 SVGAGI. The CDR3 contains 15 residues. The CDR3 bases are TGTGCCAGCACTCCGACTAGCGGACTTTCCTACGAGCAGTACTTC. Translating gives CASTPTSGLSYEQYF.

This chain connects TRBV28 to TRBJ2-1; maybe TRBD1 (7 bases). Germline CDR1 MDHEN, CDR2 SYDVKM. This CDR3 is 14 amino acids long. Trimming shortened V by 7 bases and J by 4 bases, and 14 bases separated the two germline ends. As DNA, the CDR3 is TGTGCCAGCACCCCCCAGGGGGGTTACAATGAGCAGTTCTTC. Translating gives CASTPQGGYNEQFF.

DNA of the CDR3: TGCGCCAGCAGCCACCGGGACAGAACGCTACCTAACTATGGCTACACCTTC. Translated, it gives CASSHRDRTLPNYGYTF. This chain links TRBV5-1 with TRBJ1-2; TRBD1 matches 7 bases. CDR1 is SGHRS and CDR2 is YFSETQ in the germline V gene. CDR3 length equals 17 residues. Losses at the gene ends were 4 bases for V and 0 bases for J; bases not matched to a gene: 12.

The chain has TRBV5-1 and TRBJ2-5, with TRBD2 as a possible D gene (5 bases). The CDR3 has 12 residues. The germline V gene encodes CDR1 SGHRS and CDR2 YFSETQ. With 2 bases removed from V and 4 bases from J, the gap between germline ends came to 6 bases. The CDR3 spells CASSLEGETQYF. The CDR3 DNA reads TGCGCCAGCAGCTTAGAGGGAGAGACCCAGTACTTC.

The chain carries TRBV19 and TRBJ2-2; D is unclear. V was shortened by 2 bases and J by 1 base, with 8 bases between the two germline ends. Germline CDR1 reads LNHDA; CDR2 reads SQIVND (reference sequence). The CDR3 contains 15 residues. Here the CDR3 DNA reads TGTGCCAGTAGTATATCGGTCAAGAACACCGGGGAGCTGTTTTTT. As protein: CASSISVKNTGELFF.

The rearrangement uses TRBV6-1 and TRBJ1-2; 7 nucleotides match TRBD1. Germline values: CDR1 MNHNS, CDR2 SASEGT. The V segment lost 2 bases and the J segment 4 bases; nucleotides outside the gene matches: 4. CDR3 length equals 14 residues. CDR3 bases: TGTGCCAGCAGTGAAACTCCAGGGGGCTATGGCTACACCTTC. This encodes CASSETPGGYGYTF.

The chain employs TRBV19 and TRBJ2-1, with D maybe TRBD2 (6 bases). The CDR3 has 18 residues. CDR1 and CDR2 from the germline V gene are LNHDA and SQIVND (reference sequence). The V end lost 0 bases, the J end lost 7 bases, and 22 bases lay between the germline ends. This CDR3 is CASSIEGGAGPAQNEQFF. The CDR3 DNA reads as TGTGCCAGTAGTATAGAGGGCGGGGCGGGGCCAGCCCAAAATGAGCAGTTCTTC.

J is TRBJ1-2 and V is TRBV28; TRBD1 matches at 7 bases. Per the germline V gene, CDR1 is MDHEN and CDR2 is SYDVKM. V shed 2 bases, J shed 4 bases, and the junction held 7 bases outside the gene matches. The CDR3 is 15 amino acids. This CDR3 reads CASSLGGQPAYGYTF. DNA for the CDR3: TGTGCCAGCAGTTTAGGGGGACAGCCCGCCTATGGCTACACCTTC.

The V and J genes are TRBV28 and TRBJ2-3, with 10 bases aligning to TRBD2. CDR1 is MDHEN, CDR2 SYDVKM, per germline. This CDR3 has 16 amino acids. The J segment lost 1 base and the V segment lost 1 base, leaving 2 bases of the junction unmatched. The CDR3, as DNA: TGTGCCAGCAGTTTATTAGCGGGAGGAGGCACAGATACGCAGTATTTT. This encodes CASSLLAGGGTDTQYF.

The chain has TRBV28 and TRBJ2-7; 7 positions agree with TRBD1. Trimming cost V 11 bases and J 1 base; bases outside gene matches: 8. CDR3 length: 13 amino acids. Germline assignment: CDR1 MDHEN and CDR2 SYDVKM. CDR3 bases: TGTGCCGTGAGCCTCAGGGGGTCCTACGAGCAGTACTTC. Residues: CAVSLRGSYEQYF.

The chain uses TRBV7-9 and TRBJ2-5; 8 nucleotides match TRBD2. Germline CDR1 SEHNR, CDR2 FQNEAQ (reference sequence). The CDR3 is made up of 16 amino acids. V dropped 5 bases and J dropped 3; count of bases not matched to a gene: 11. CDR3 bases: TGTGCCAGCAGCCCCCGATTAGCGGGAAAAGAAGAGACCCAGTACTTC. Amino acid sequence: CASSPRLAGKEETQYF.

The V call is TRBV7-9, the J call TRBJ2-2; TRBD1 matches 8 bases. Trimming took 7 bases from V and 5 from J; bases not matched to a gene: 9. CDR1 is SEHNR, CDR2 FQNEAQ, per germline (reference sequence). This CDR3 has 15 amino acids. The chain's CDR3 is CASNVQGARTGELFF. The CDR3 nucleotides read TGTGCCAGCAACGTTCAGGGGGCGCGGACCGGGGAGCTGTTTTTT.

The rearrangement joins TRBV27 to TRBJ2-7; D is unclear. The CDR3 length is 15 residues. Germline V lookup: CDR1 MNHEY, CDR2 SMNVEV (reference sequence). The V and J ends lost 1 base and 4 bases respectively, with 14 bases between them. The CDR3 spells CASSLFGGSRYEQYF. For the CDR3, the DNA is TGTGCCAGCAGTTTATTCGGCGGATCCCGATACGAGCAGTACTTC.

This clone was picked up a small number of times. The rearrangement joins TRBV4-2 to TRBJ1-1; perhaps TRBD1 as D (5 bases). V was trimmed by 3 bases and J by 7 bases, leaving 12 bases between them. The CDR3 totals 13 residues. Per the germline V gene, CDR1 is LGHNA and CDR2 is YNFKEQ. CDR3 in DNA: TGTGCCAGCAGCCAGAAGATGGGGGGTGAAGCTTTCTTT. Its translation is CASSQKMGGEAFF.